What follows are 22 T cell receptor beta chains derived from one specimen sequenced in a study of T-cell reconstitution after alpha-beta-depleted transplantation in children. Construction of the TCRbeta library involved unique molecular identifiers. TCRdb re-derived calls from the PCR reads in MiXCR, one entry per CDR3 protein. The data contain 300,000 to 400,000 distinct CDR3 sequences, about a sixth of them seen just once; the ten biggest clones take up around two fifths. The sequences come from PBMCs, mostly from graft donor cells, collected 360 days after TCRalphabeta/CD19-depleted stem cell transplant. The receptor set was obtained from a male patient aged 2 to 9 who had a stem cell transplant for acute lymphoblastic leukemia, so the T cells may come from the graft donor.

This clonotype was detected only a few times. V gene TRBV7-9 combines with J gene TRBJ2-7; no clear D gene. CDR3 length: 12 residues. V was cut by 7 bases and J by 4 bases, with 11 bases left in between. The germline V gene encodes CDR1 SEHNR and CDR2 FQNEAQ (reference sequence). In nucleotides, the CDR3 is TGTGCCAGCACCGAGGTGGGGTACGAGCAGTACTTC. Protein sequence: CASTEVGYEQYF.

This clonotype was seen repeatedly, ten times or more. In DNA form, the CDR3 reads TGCGCCAGCAGTCGGGACAGGGCATATCAGCCCCAGCATTTT. Translated, it gives CASSRDRAYQPQHF. The chain couples TRBV4-3 to TRBJ1-5, with 9 bases fitting TRBD1. This CDR3 has 14 amino acids. V shed 6 bases, J shed 5 bases, and the junction held 5 bases outside the gene matches. In germline, CDR1 is LGHNA, CDR2 YSLEER.

The rearrangement uses TRBV5-8 and TRBJ2-1; D is uncertain. Germline V gives CDR1 SGHTS, CDR2 YDEGEE. V was pared by 2 bases and J by 3 bases, with 6 bases between. This CDR3 spans 13 amino acids. The CDR3 loop reads CASSFTLYNEQFF. Written as DNA, the CDR3 is TGTGCCAGCAGCTTCACCCTCTACAATGAGCAGTTCTTC.

This clonotype was recorded a few times. V and J are TRBV5-6 and TRBJ1-6, with 7 bases matching TRBD1. The CDR3 covers 15 residues. With 5 bases clipped from V and 8 bases from J, the junction kept 10 bases outside the gene matches. Germline V gene lookup returns CDR1 SGHDT and CDR2 YYEEEE. CDR3 nucleotide sequence: TGTGCCAGCAGAAGAGGACAGGCTTGGTATTCACCCCTCCACTTT. It encodes CASRRGQAWYSPLHF.

This rearrangement joins TRBV5-1 to TRBJ2-7; a possible D gene is TRBD1 (6 bases). The germline CDR1 and CDR2 sequences are SGHRS and YFSETQ. The CDR3 is 15 residues long. V was pared by 4 bases and J by 4 bases, with 18 bases between. The CDR3 coding sequence is TGCGCCAGCAGCGGACCGGGACACCCACATTACGAGCAGTACTTC. It yields the protein CASSGPGHPHYEQYF.

The chain uses TRBV20-1 and TRBJ2-1, with 9 bases fitting TRBD1. After removal of 3 bases from V and 13 bases from J, the junction contained 10 bases not matched to a gene. There are 13 residues in the CDR3. Germline CDR1 and CDR2: DFQATT and SNEGSKA (reference sequence). The CDR3 region is CSASWTGALHQFF. The CDR3 coding sequence is TGCAGTGCTAGTTGGACAGGGGCCTTACACCAGTTCTTC.

The rearrangement joins TRBV4-1 to TRBJ1-5; D gene uncertain. Between the trimmed V and J ends, which lost 3 bases and 3 bases, there was a span of 12 bases. The CDR3 extends over 15 amino acids. Germline values: CDR1 MGHRA, CDR2 YSYEKL. Written as DNA, the CDR3 is TGCGCCAGCAGCCAGCGTACGGTGGACAATCAGCCCCAGCATTTT. Its protein product is CASSQRTVDNQPQHF.

This clonotype was detected only a few times. This rearrangement joins TRBV29-1 to TRBJ2-7, with D unresolved. V was pared by 7 bases and J by 0 bases, with 7 bases between. This CDR3 has 11 amino acids. The germline gives CDR1 SQVTM, CDR2 ANQGSEA. The CDR3 loop reads CSGQSSYEQYF. The CDR3 bases are TGCAGCGGCCAAAGCTCCTACGAGCAGTACTTC.

The rearrangement links TRBV29-1 to TRBJ2-7; 10 bases match TRBD2. The CDR3 spans 12 residues. From germline, CDR1 is SQVTM and CDR2 ANQGSEA. J gave up 5 bases and V 5 bases, and 3 bases lay outside the gene matches. The CDR3 here is CSVSLAGDEQYF. The CDR3, as DNA: TGCAGCGTTTCGCTAGCGGGAGACGAGCAGTACTTC.

V is TRBV6-2 or TRBV6-3 and J is TRBJ2-1, with 10 bases that match TRBD1. Trimming removed 6 bases from V and 5 bases from J; junction bases left unmatched: 7. Germline CDR1 is MNHEY and CDR2 is SVGEGT. CDR3 size: 15 residues. The CDR3: CASRSSGQGNNEQFF. As DNA, the CDR3 is TGTGCCAGCAGGTCATCGGGACAGGGGAACAATGAGCAGTTCTTC.

This chain connects TRBV10-1 to TRBJ2-3; the D is unclear. Germline V gene lookup returns CDR1 WNHNN and CDR2 SYGVQD (reference sequence). Trimming pared 3 bases from V and 2 bases from J, leaving 12 bases between. The CDR3 covers 15 residues. CDR3 nucleotides: TGCGCCAGCAGTGACAGTTTAAGAAACACAGATACGCAGTATTTT. As protein: CASSDSLRNTDTQYF.

The sample holds many counts of this clonotype. The chain recombines TRBV28 with TRBJ2-7; the D gene is possibly TRBD2 (5 bases). The ends were cut back, 5 bases at V and 2 bases at J, with 13 bases in the middle. This CDR3 contains 14 residues. The germline CDR1 and CDR2 sequences are MDHEN and SYDVKM. CDR3 in amino acids: CASSPGVAPYEQYF. In DNA form, the CDR3 reads TGTGCCAGCAGTCCCGGGGTAGCTCCCTACGAGCAGTACTTC.

At least ten counts were recorded for this clonotype. The rearrangement joins TRBV15 to TRBJ2-5; the D gene is possibly TRBD2 (5 bases). Trimming shortened V by 3 bases and J by 10 bases, and 15 bases separated the two germline ends. CDR1 is LNHNV and CDR2 is YYDKDF in the germline V gene (reference sequence). This CDR3 has 13 amino acids. For the CDR3, the DNA is TGTGCCACCAGCAGCAATAAGCGGCTAAACCAGTACTTC. It encodes CATSSNKRLNQYF.

V and J are TRBV9 and TRBJ2-1; D perhaps matches TRBD2 (6 bases). The CDR3 has 16 amino acids. Germline values: CDR1 SGDLS, CDR2 YYNGEE. The ends were cut back, 4 bases at V and 1 base at J, with 15 bases in the middle. The CDR3 loop reads CASSPGSSPSYNEQFF. In nucleotides, the CDR3 is TGTGCCAGCAGCCCCGGGAGTTCTCCTTCCTACAATGAGCAGTTCTTC.

This clonotype was found a few times. V gene TRBV15 combines with J gene TRBJ1-1; D gene unclear. Germline CDR1 reads LNHNV; CDR2 reads YYDKDF (reference sequence). Trimming left V 3 bases short and J 0 bases short, with 11 bases between. The CDR3 extends over 15 amino acids. CDR3 residues: CATSSEVFMNTEAFF. CDR3 nucleotides: TGTGCCACCAGCAGCGAGGTTTTCATGAACACTGAAGCTTTCTTT.

The chain joins TRBV9 to TRBJ2-5; D remains ambiguous. Deletions cut 3 bases from V and 2 bases from J, with 8 bases between. The CDR3 is made up of 13 amino acids. The germline V gene has CDR1 SGDLS and CDR2 YYNGEE. CDR3 in amino acids: CASSGAEQETQYF. In nucleotides, the CDR3 is TGTGCCAGCAGCGGAGCAGAGCAAGAGACCCAGTACTTC. Drawing the rest from reference TRBV9 and TRBJ2-5, the complete variable domain is DSGVTQTPKHLITATGQRVTLRCSPRSGDLSVYWYQQSLDQGLQFLIQYYNGEERAKGNILERFSAQQFPDLHSELNLSSLELGDSALYFCASSGAEQETQYFGPGTRLLVL.

This chain connects TRBV4-3 to TRBJ2-3; D is unclear. This CDR3 is 13 amino acids long. Germline assignment: CDR1 LGHNA and CDR2 YSLEER. Trimming pared 4 bases from V and 6 bases from J, leaving 11 bases between. CDR3 nucleotides: TGCGCCAGCAGCCGTTTGACTGGGGATACGCAGTATTTT. This encodes CASSRLTGDTQYF.

This clonotype showed up just a few times. The chain links TRBV4-1 to TRBJ2-5, with D perhaps TRBD2 (5 bases). With 1 base removed from V and 3 bases from J, the gap between germline ends came to 9 bases. The CDR3 has 14 amino acids. CDR1 is MGHRA and CDR2 is YSYEKL in the germline V gene. CDR3 nucleotides: TGCGCCAGCAGCCAAGCGGGGATGGAAGAGACCCAGTACTTC. Translated: CASSQAGMEETQYF.

In its sample, this clonotype was seen many times. This sequence joins TRBV3-1 and TRBJ2-1; 10 bases line up with TRBD2. Germline V gene data show CDR1 as LGHDT and CDR2 as YNNKEL (reference sequence). CDR3 length: 15 amino acids. The V and J ends lost 6 bases and 5 bases, in that order; junction bases with no gene match: 7. CDR3 protein: CASSTIAGGDNEQFF. As DNA, the CDR3 is TGTGCCAGCAGTACAATAGCGGGAGGAGACAATGAGCAGTTCTTC.

The J gene is TRBJ2-7, the V gene TRBV18; 7 nucleotides align to TRBD2. In germline, CDR1 is KGHSH, CDR2 LQKENI. The J segment lost 3 bases and the V segment lost 4 bases, leaving 6 bases of the junction unmatched. This CDR3 has 14 amino acids. This chain's CDR3 is CASSQVAGNYEQYF. The CDR3, as DNA: TGTGCCAGCTCACAAGTAGCGGGCAACTACGAGCAGTACTTC.

This clonotype was counted only a few times. The chain is built from TRBV29-1 and TRBJ2-7; 8 bases align to TRBD2. Germline assignment: CDR1 SQVTM and CDR2 ANQGSEA. Trimming cost V 4 bases and J 6 bases; bases outside gene matches: 20. The CDR3 loop spans 17 amino acids. The CDR3 DNA follows: TGCAGCGTTGTCATCGACCCACTCTTAGCGGGACGGCGCGAGCAGTACTTC. Protein: CSVVIDPLLAGRREQYF.

This clonotype was recorded at least ten times. V gene TRBV27 combines with J gene TRBJ2-3; 7 bases are shared with TRBD2. The germline gives CDR1 MNHEY, CDR2 SMNVEV (reference sequence). There are 14 residues in the CDR3. The trim removed 2 bases at V and 4 bases at J, leaving 3 bases unmatched. CDR3 sequence: CASSLAGDADTQYF. In DNA, the CDR3 is TGTGCCAGCAGTTTAGCGGGAGACGCAGATACGCAGTATTTT.